Listed below are T cell receptor beta chains from one sample, sequenced in a study of cytomegalovirus exposure and HLA in healthy donors. Only in-frame clones appear in the TCRdb table, and some are missing; sequencing was by immunoSEQ multiplex PCR. The data show 200,000 or so clones, 82% seen once. Sequences were obtained from PBMCs. The receptors were sampled from a boy aged 2 to 10 in good health and CMV-seronegative. Both conserved end residues are part of each CDR3. Each record gives: V gene, J gene, CDR3 protein.

>TRBV5-4|TRBJ2-1
CASSQGTSYHNEQFF
>TRBV4-2|TRBJ1-6
CASSQENRIYNSPLHF
>TRBV7-2|TRBJ1-1
CASSLVGGLNTEAFF
>TRBV4-2|TRBJ1-2
CASSQEQGGGYTF
>TRBV5-8|TRBJ1-2
CARRTPGYGYTF
>TRBV6-4|TRBJ2-2
CASSDGGTGELFF
>TRBV4-1|TRBJ2-7
CASSHIRDRGLCEQYF
>TRBV2|TRBJ1-1
CASSESPLRGTEAFF
>TRBV6-5|TRBJ2-1
CASSYSSRVGEQFF
>TRBV7-9|TRBJ2-1
CASSLSRAGGPPGEQFF
>TRBV4-3|TRBJ1-1
CASSHPQGQGEAFF
>TRBV5-4|TRBJ2-3
CASSSSRVDTQYF
>TRBV5-6|TRBJ2-7
CASSLGERASREQYF
>TRBV9|TRBJ2-3
CARDFRNQYF
>TRBV4-2|TRBJ2-3
CASSQPGGGMGTQYF
>TRBV25-1|TRBJ1-2
CASSDPGQGYGYTF
>TRBV12-5|TRBJ1-5
CASGLVLGQINQPQHF
>TRBV7-9|TRBJ2-3
CASRRRLAGGTDTQYF
>TRBV7-2|TRBJ1-2
CASSLDLSTGSNYGYTF
>TRBV27|TRBJ2-5
CASGGGTSGEETQYF
>TRBV11-2|TRBJ2-6
CASSFRPGAGANVLTF
>TRBV6-6|TRBJ2-5
CASIRLAGGPGEQYF
>TRBV9|TRBJ1-3
CASSRGQTGNTIYF
>TRBV5-4|TRBJ2-2
CASSLFEVTGELFF
>TRBV6-4|TRBJ1-4
CASSRQVNEKLFF
>TRBV4-3|TRBJ1-1
CASSQEWPGGAFF
>TRBV4-2|TRBJ1-2
CASSQIWGENYGYTF
>TRBV11-1|TRBJ2-7
CASSLRRTGIAEQYF
>TRBV5-1|TRBJ1-2
CASSLSATGNYGYTF
>TRBV29-1|TRBJ2-1
CSVEAANEQFF
>TRBV9|TRBJ2-2
CASSVGVAVNTGELFF
>TRBV9|TRBJ2-2
CASSISGPDDTGELFF
>TRBV29-1|TRBJ2-1
CSVGSRLSSYNEQFF
>TRBV4-3|TRBJ1-2
CASSQDLSRTGFGYTF
>TRBV5-1|TRBJ1-4
CASSLAGQGNEKLFF
>TRBV5-1|TRBJ2-5
CASSPNGQGAGETQYF
>TRBV7-3|TRBJ2-1
CASSADKDNEQFF
>TRBV4-2|TRBJ1-2
CASSQEGGRDYGYTF
>TRBV9|TRBJ2-7
CASSAGAAGGNEQYF
>TRBV6-5|TRBJ2-1
CASSYKAGGLVEQFF